The 19 T cell receptor beta chains below all came from one sample that was sequenced in a study of T cells after yellow fever vaccination. TCRdb re-analysed the 5' RACE reads in MiXCR, keeping a single row per CDR3 protein. The sample holds around 400,000 distinct CDR3 sequences, 9.5% to 13% seen once. The specimen comprised PBMCs, sampled on the day of the first yellow fever vaccination. The receptors shown here come from a man aged 18 to 35 who received the YFV17D yellow fever vaccine.

This clonotype was seen only a few times. The V call is TRBV12-3 or TRBV12-4, the J call TRBJ1-1; D unresolved. CDR3 length: 13 residues. Trimming stripped 7 bases from V and 5 bases from J, with 14 bases between. CDR3 in DNA: TGTGCCAGCATGGGCGTAGGAAGGACTGAAGCTTTCTTT. Residues: CASMGVGRTEAFF.

This clonotype was seen a few times. The V gene is TRBV27, the J gene TRBJ1-1; 8 bases are a match to TRBD1. Germline V gene lookup returns CDR1 MNHEY and CDR2 SMNVEV (reference sequence). Trimming at V came to 0 bases and at J to 1 base, leaving 1 base not matched to a gene. CDR3 size: 15 residues. In nucleotides, the CDR3 is TGTGCCAGCAGTTTATCTCAGGGGGCGAACACTGAAGCTTTCTTT. Protein product: CASSLSQGANTEAFF.

This clonotype was counted a few times. The rearrangement uses TRBV7-8 and TRBJ2-7, with D perhaps assigned TRBD1 or TRBD2 (6 bases each). The CDR3 has 18 amino acids. V was cut by 7 bases and J by 2 bases, with 27 bases left in between. Germline V gene sequence: CDR1 SGHVS, CDR2 FQNEAQ. The CDR3 bases are TGTGCCAGCACTCCCGGGGGTACAACAGGGCCCCGCACCTACGAGCAGTACTTC. This sequence encodes CASTPGGTTGPRTYEQYF. Combining the CDR3 with reference TRBV7-8 and TRBJ2-7 gives the whole variable domain GAGVSQSPRYKVAKRGQDVALRCDPISGHVSLFWYQQALGQGPEFLTYFQNEAQLDKSGLPSDRFFAERPEGSVSTLKIQRTQQEDSAVYLCASTPGGTTGPRTYEQYFGPGTRLTVT.

The sample holds a few counts of this clonotype. This sequence joins TRBV19 and TRBJ1-2; 8 nucleotides align to TRBD1. From germline, CDR1 is LNHDA and CDR2 SQIVND (reference sequence). J was trimmed by 7 bases and V by 7 bases; bases with no gene match: 8. This CDR3 has 13 amino acids. CDR3 sequence reads: CASIRRGHVGYTF. CDR3 DNA: TGTGCCAGTATTCGCAGGGGGCACGTTGGCTACACCTTC.

The sample holds many counts of this clonotype. This chain links TRBV19 with TRBJ1-2; weak D call: TRBD1 (5 bases). This CDR3 contains 17 residues. Germline V CDR1 and CDR2: LNHDA, SQIVND (reference sequence). Trimming shortened V by 5 bases and J by 6 bases, and 25 bases separated the two germline ends. CDR3 nucleotides: TGTGCCAGTAGTCCGGGCGCTCGGGGGTATTTTTATGATGGCTACACCTTC. It encodes CASSPGARGYFYDGYTF.

This rearrangement joins TRBV29-1 to TRBJ2-1; D perhaps matches TRBD2 (6 bases). This CDR3 is 14 amino acids long. Trimming took 6 bases from V and 2 from J, leaving 14 bases between them. Per germline, CDR1 SQVTM and CDR2 ANQGSEA. CDR3 in amino acids: CSVSGGTAYNEQFF. The CDR3 DNA reads as TGCAGCGTAAGTGGGGGGACGGCCTACAATGAGCAGTTCTTC.

The rearrangement links TRBV6-1 to TRBJ2-3, with 10 bases fitting TRBD1. V lost 6 bases and J lost 0; bases outside the gene matches: 9. Germline CDR1 is MNHNS and CDR2 is SASEGT. This CDR3 has 17 residues. Here the CDR3 reads CASRGTGAEISTDTQYF. DNA for the CDR3: TGTGCCAGCAGAGGGACAGGGGCCGAGATCAGCACAGATACGCAGTATTTT.

V usage is TRBV15 and J usage is TRBJ1-1; D possibly corresponds to TRBD1 (5 bases). This CDR3 is 15 amino acids long. The V gene lost 0 bases and the J gene lost 1 base, with 9 bases spanning the gap. Germline V lookup: CDR1 LNHNV, CDR2 YYDKDF (reference sequence). CDR3 in DNA: TGTGCCACCAGCAGAGACCCCAGGGCGAACACTGAAGCTTTCTTT. Translating gives CATSRDPRANTEAFF.

This clonotype was seen a handful of times. Here the CDR3 reads CASTTQGRNTEAFF. CDR3 coding DNA: TGTGCCAGTACCACACAGGGGAGGAACACTGAAGCTTTCTTT. The chain employs TRBV19 and TRBJ1-1; 7 nucleotides align to TRBD1. This CDR3 region has 14 residues. V was clipped by 7 bases and J by 1 base; unmatched bases: 6. In germline, CDR1 is LNHDA, CDR2 SQIVND (reference sequence).

This clonotype was recorded at least ten times. The chain joins TRBV18 to TRBJ2-1; 7 bases line up with TRBD2. The V segment lost 0 bases and the J segment 7 bases; nucleotides outside the gene matches: 3. Germline V gene data show CDR1 as KGHSH and CDR2 as LQKENI. The CDR3 runs to 14 residues. The CDR3 region has the DNA TGTGCCAGCTCACCACCCCGGGGGGTGAATGAGCAGTTCTTC. It encodes CASSPPRGVNEQFF.

This clonotype was counted between two and nine times. The V gene is TRBV7-2, the J gene TRBJ2-3; the D gene is possibly TRBD1 (6 bases). Trimming stripped 2 bases from V and 1 base from J, with 22 bases between. This CDR3 comprises 19 residues. Per germline, CDR1 SGHTA and CDR2 FQGNSA. The CDR3 spells CASSLRQASLAPRTDTQYF. CDR3 bases: TGTGCCAGCAGCTTAAGACAGGCCTCCCTGGCCCCTCGCACAGATACGCAGTATTTT.

The chain employs TRBV19 and TRBJ2-3; D is uncertain. CDR3 size: 12 residues. Trimming took 5 bases from V and 5 from J, leaving 8 bases between them. Germline V gene data show CDR1 as LNHDA and CDR2 as SQIVND (reference sequence). The DNA of the CDR3 is TGTGCCAGTAGTGCGTTCAGAGATACGCAGTATTTT. Its translation: CASSAFRDTQYF.

The chain recombines TRBV20-1 with TRBJ1-4; 9 nucleotides line up with TRBD1. The germline V gene has CDR1 DFQATT and CDR2 SNEGSKA (reference sequence). The CDR3 totals 14 residues. The trim removed 5 bases at V and 7 bases at J, leaving 8 bases unmatched. CDR3 DNA: TGCAGTGCTTCTCCGGGACAGGGATTTGAAAAACTGTTTTTT. This sequence encodes CSASPGQGFEKLFF.

This chain connects TRBV5-1 to TRBJ2-3; D is undetermined. Trimming left V 0 bases short and J 5 bases short, with 10 bases between. Germline V gene lookup returns CDR1 SGHRS and CDR2 YFSETQ. The CDR3 runs to 14 residues. The DNA for the CDR3 is TGCGCCAGCAGCTTGGCTTTAGGGCTAGATACGCAGTATTTT. Protein sequence: CASSLALGLDTQYF.

The sample holds a few counts of this clonotype. This rearrangement joins TRBV4-1 to TRBJ2-5, with TRBD1 matching over 9 bases. V was clipped by 1 base and J by 4 bases; unmatched bases: 7. There are 16 residues in the CDR3. In germline, CDR1 is MGHRA, CDR2 YSYEKL. The CDR3 DNA follows: TGCGCCAGCAGCCAAGGCCCCGAGACAGGGGGAGAGACCCAGTACTTC. Translated: CASSQGPETGGETQYF.

The chain is built from TRBV5-1 and TRBJ2-7; D possibly corresponds to TRBD1 (6 bases). Per germline, CDR1 SGHRS and CDR2 YFSETQ. The CDR3 has 13 amino acids. V lost 3 bases to trimming and J lost 0 bases, with 7 bases between them. CDR3 DNA sequence: TGCGCCAGCAGCTCAGGGGACTCCTACGAGCAGTACGTC. Translating it yields CASSSGDSYEQYV.

This clonotype was detected many times. V and J are TRBV19 and TRBJ2-7, with TRBD2 identical over 8 bases. V lost 11 bases, J lost 2 bases, and 8 bases stayed unmatched. The CDR3 loop spans 13 amino acids. Germline CDR1 is LNHDA and CDR2 is SQIVND (reference sequence). The CDR3 region has the DNA TGTGCCGGAACTAGCGGTCCCACCTACGAGCAGTACTTC. Translating it yields CAGTSGPTYEQYF. The full variable domain, with the rest looked up from reference TRBV19 and TRBJ2-7, is DGGITQSPKYLFRKEGQNVTLSCEQNLNHDAMYWYRQDPGQGLRLIYYSQIVNDFQKGDIAEGYSVSREKKESFPLTVTSAQKNPTAFYLCAGTSGPTYEQYFGPGTRLTVT.

This clonotype was picked up a small number of times. The gene calls are TRBV5-5 and TRBJ2-2; TRBD1 matches at 7 bases. The length of the CDR3 is 15 residues. CDR1 and CDR2 from the germline V gene are SGHKS and YYEKEE (reference sequence). V shed 3 bases and J 6 bases; nucleotides not matched to a gene: 8. CDR3 sequence: CASSSRQGVAGELFF. Here the CDR3 DNA reads TGTGCCAGCAGCTCTCGACAGGGAGTGGCCGGGGAGCTGTTTTTT.

There are many counts of this clonotype. The chain employs TRBV7-9 and TRBJ1-1; unclear D gene. V dropped 6 bases and J dropped 1 base, with 9 bases sitting between them. Per the germline V gene, CDR1 is SEHNR and CDR2 is FQNEAQ (reference sequence). There are 13 residues in the CDR3. CDR3 protein: CASSFDGNTEAFF. In DNA, the CDR3 is TGTGCCAGCAGTTTCGACGGGAACACTGAAGCTTTCTTT.